The 6 T cell receptor beta chains below all came from one sample that was sequenced in a study of glioma-infiltrating T cells. Using RNA template, CDR3s of TCR alpha and beta were amplified with iRepertoire arm-PCR. TCRdb analysed the multiplex PCR reads with MiXCR anew, one entry per CDR3 protein. The sample consists of about 130,000 distinct CDR3 sequences, around a quarter of them appearing once. The specimen was glioma tissue, nonneoplastic brain tissue, or PBMCs (not recorded which). The receptor source for this set is a human donor with low-grade glioma or glioblastoma, undergoing nonglioma brain surgery, or in good health (not recorded which).

This clonotype was seen only a few times. V gene TRBV20-1 combines with J gene TRBJ2-5, with D unclear. The V and J ends lost 0 bases and 0 bases respectively, with 17 bases between them. The CDR3 totals 17 residues. The V gene's germline CDR1 is DFQATT and CDR2 SNEGSKA (reference sequence). CDR3 nucleotides: TGCAGTGCTAGAGACTACCGCCGTCAGACGTACCAAGAGACCCAGTACTTC. The encoded protein is CSARDYRRQTYQETQYF.

This clonotype was seen many times. The chain carries TRBV27 and TRBJ1-5, with D hard to call. Per the germline V gene, CDR1 is MNHEY and CDR2 is SMNVEV (reference sequence). Trimming cost V 5 bases and J 0 bases, with 5 bases left between them. This CDR3 has 13 amino acids. This chain's CDR3 is CASSTYSNQPQHF. The CDR3 DNA is TGTGCCAGCAGTACCTATAGCAATCAGCCCCAGCATTTT.

The chain couples TRBV7-2 to TRBJ2-6; the match to TRBD1 covers 7 bases. The CDR3 sequence is 19 residues long. The germline V gene encodes CDR1 SGHTA and CDR2 FQGNSA. J gave up 0 bases and V 5 bases, and 13 bases lay outside the gene matches. The chain's CDR3 is CASSRRTGPPVSGANVLTF. In DNA, the CDR3 is TGTGCCAGCAGCCGCAGGACAGGTCCGCCGGTCTCTGGGGCCAACGTCCTGACTTTC. The variable domain in full, with the rest retrieved from reference TRBV7-2 and TRBJ2-6, is GAGVSQSPSNKVTEKGKDVELRCDPISGHTALYWYRQSLGQGLEFLIYFQGNSAPDKSGLPSDRFSAERTGGSVSTLTIQRTQQEDSAVYLCASSRRTGPPVSGANVLTFGAGSRLTVL.

This clonotype was counted many times. V is TRBV7-7 and J is TRBJ2-7; TRBD1 is a possible D gene (6 bases). The CDR3 has 14 residues. CDR1 is SSHAT, CDR2 FNYEAQ, per germline (reference sequence). The CDR3 reads CAISPRDNPYEQYV. DNA for the CDR3: TGTGCTATCTCGCCTCGGGACAACCCCTACGAGCAGTACGTC.

This clonotype came up many times. J is TRBJ2-1 and V is TRBV20-1; D is possibly TRBD2 (6 bases). This CDR3 spans 14 amino acids. In germline, CDR1 is DFQATT, CDR2 SNEGSKA (reference sequence). V lost 6 bases, J lost 6 bases, and 18 bases lay in between. This CDR3 reads CSADNSGALNEQFF. CDR3 in DNA: TGCAGTGCCGATAATAGCGGCGCTCTCAATGAGCAGTTCTTC.

With respect to this clonotype: A much more abundant neighbour one base away suggests this may be a read error. The V call is TRBV6-1, the J call TRBJ1-1, with D uncertain. Germline CDR1 MNHNS, CDR2 SASEGT. The CDR3 sequence is 13 residues long. V was trimmed by 8 bases and J by 1 base, leaving 11 bases between them. The DNA of the CDR3 is TGTGCCAGCGGTTGGAGCAAGAACACTGAAGCTTTCTTT. This codes for CASGWSKNTEAFF.